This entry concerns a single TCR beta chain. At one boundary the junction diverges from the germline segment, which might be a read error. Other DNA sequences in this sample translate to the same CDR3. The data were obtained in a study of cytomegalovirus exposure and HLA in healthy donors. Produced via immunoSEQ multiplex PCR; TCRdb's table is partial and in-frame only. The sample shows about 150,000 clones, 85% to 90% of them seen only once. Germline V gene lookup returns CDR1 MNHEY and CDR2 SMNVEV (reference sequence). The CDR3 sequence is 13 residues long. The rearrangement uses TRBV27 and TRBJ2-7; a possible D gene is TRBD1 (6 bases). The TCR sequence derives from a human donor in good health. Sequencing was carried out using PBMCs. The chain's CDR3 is CASRFRGTYEQYF. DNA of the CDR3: TGCGCCAGCAGATTCAGGGGCACCTACGAGCAGTACTTC.